A single sample gave rise to the 2 T cell receptor beta chains below, sequenced in a study of T cell clones after liver transplantation (dated by TCRdb to the late 2010s). Receptor libraries were prepared by the immunoSEQ multiplex PCR assay. TCRdb took this table from immuneACCESS and kept in-frame rearrangements with V and J called. Such tables lack part of the clones; where checked against another copy, unresolved V genes explain under half of the gap, and the rest is unexplained. This sample holds roughly 53,000 clones; roughly three quarters were observed only once. The top ten clonotypes cover roughly a tenth of the sample. The sample here was CD4+ T cells from blood, taken at the 22-month timepoint. Receptors originate from a human patient who received a liver transplant. Some T cells may be donor cells from the graft after a transplant.

This chain connects TRBV29-1 to TRBJ1-1; the D is unclear. V was cut by 5 bases and J by 1 base, with 8 bases left in between. CDR1 SQVTM and CDR2 ANQGSEA come from the germline V gene. The CDR3 loop spans 12 amino acids. CDR3 DNA sequence: TGCAGCGTTAGGGAAGGGAACACTGAAGCTTTCTTT. The encoded protein is CSVREGNTEAFF.

The chain carries TRBV5-5 and TRBJ2-2; D is possibly TRBD1 or TRBD2 (6 bases each). V was cut by 0 bases and J by 7 bases, with 19 bases left in between. Germline values: CDR1 SGHKS, CDR2 YYEKEE (reference sequence). CDR3 size: 17 residues. The CDR3 here is CASSLAPGEGGGGELFF. The CDR3 nucleotides read TGTGCCAGCAGCTTGGCCCCTGGAGAGGGGGGTGGCGGGGAGCTGTTTTTT.